This T cell receptor beta chain was identified during a study of blood T cells in healthy people across ages. PCR was performed a second time for about 7 to 11 cycles using a sample-barcoded 5' primer and a J-beta primer mix. TCRdb itself ran the 5' RACE reads through MiXCR, one entry per CDR3 protein. The table lists about 800,000 distinct CDR3 sequences, more than 35% of them singletons. Peripheral blood, about 9.8 milliliters per donor, was collected. The specimen sequenced was blood. The receptor was derived from an elderly man in good health.

The DNA for the CDR3 is TGTGCCAGCAGCTCTCAATCGTACCAAGAGACCCAGTTCTTC. Its protein is CASSSQSYQETQFF. J is TRBJ2-5 and V is TRBV7-2; D is unclear. With the DNA end fitting TRBJ2-1 better, the J assignment may be wrong. The CDR3 is 14 amino acids. CDR1 is SGHTA, CDR2 FQGNSA, per germline.